The clone carrying this T cell receptor beta chain was detected a few times. This entry comes from a study of blood T cell repertoires in COVID-19. Study-level background: Italy, Spain and the United States were the sources of the convalescent and acute COVID-19 samples. Nucleic acid was either cDNA or gDNA, and it came from T cells, B-cell-depleted T cells, or PBMCs.

The authors' processing: Reference gene primer amplification yielded estimated nucleated cell counts. The table came from immunoSEQ multiplex PCR; TCRdb's copy has only in-frame clones and leaves some out. V, J and clone size reflect that table, while D and trimming were determined from the DNA. The sample includes 250,000 to 300,000 clones, 81% of them seen just once. The CDR3 extends over 13 amino acids. Trimming took off 7 bases at V and 4 bases at J, with 13 bases between the two ends. The specimen was peripheral blood. The chain is built from TRBV12-3 or TRBV12-4 and TRBJ1-2, with D possibly matching TRBD1 (6 bases). This receptor was identified in a woman aged 55-70 years with active or convalescent COVID-19. The DNA of the CDR3 is TGTGCCAGCACCGGGGACACCAGCTATGGCTACACCTTC. The encoded protein is CASTGDTSYGYTF.